A single T cell receptor (beta chain) is shown here with its context. The data originate from a study of blood T cell repertoires in COVID-19. Study details: There were acute and convalescent COVID-19 samples, and they came from the United States, Italy and Spain.

TCRdb keeps only in-frame clones here, not all; method: immunoSEQ multiplex PCR. The sample holds 310,000 or so clones, roughly nine tenths seen once. The CDR3 contains 12 residues. Germline CDR1 SEHNR, CDR2 FQNEAQ (reference sequence). V was clipped by 5 bases and J by 3 bases, with 8 bases between them. Material for sequencing was peripheral blood. This TCR came from a man younger than 35 who had recovered from COVID-19. This sequence joins TRBV7-9 and TRBJ2-7, with D uncertain. The CDR3 sequence: CASSPLSYEQYF. The CDR3 DNA sequence: TGTGCCAGCAGCCCTCTGAGCTACGAGCAGTACTTC.